What follows describes a single T cell receptor beta chain. What it binds is not known. Amplification used 60 Vbeta primers and 13 Jbeta primers. Clones were read by immunoSEQ multiplex PCR, and TCRdb kept only the in-frame ones, dropping some. The profile shows 100,000 to 150,000 clones, roughly four fifths of them singletons. The CDR3 contains 15 residues. Germline V gene sequence: CDR1 LNHDA, CDR2 SQIVND (reference sequence). With 9 bases removed from V and 2 bases from J, the gap between germline ends came to 14 bases. These data are taken from a study of cytomegalovirus exposure and HLA in healthy donors. Study-level information: Earlier, almost 120 million unique TCR beta sequences were recovered from approximately 180 million T cells by an analysis.

Notes on the study in general: Across donors, presence/absence analyses took sequencing depth to be roughly uniform. Cytomegalovirus-associated TCR beta chains were listed, numbering 150 to 200. The authors later linked a missense DCLRE1C variant to TCR beta V- and J-gene trimming.

The source of this sequence is a woman aged 45-60 years in good health and CMV-seropositive. This rearrangement joins TRBV19 to TRBJ2-6; D is possibly TRBD2 (6 bases). Sequencing was carried out using PBMCs. CDR3 in DNA: TGTGCCAGCTCCCGGTGGGGGGCTGGGGCCAACGTCCTGACTTTC. It translates to CASSRWGAGANVLTF.